This is a list of T cell receptor beta chains from one sample in a study of lymphopenia after photon versus proton radiotherapy. Libraries were prepared by immunoSEQ multiplex PCR; TCRdb keeps only in-frame clonotypes and omits some of them. This table has 25,000 to 35,000 clones, approximately 90% appearing once. The sequencing here drew on peripheral blood, taken from a patient treated with proton-based radiotherapy. These receptor sequences come from a woman aged 60 to 75 with cholangiocarcinoma. Some clones in this sample may be carry-over from other donors' samples. The conserved cysteine and the conserved F or W are not part of the CDR3 here. Each record gives: V gene, J gene, CDR3 protein.

V: TRBV7-2
J: TRBJ2-7
CDR3: ASSFLADSSYEQY

V: TRBV2
J: TRBJ1-1
CDR3: ASTGKSLMNTEAF

V: TRBV18
J: TRBJ2-5
CDR3: ASSPSHFSDLSQY

V: TRBV7-7
J: TRBJ2-3
CDR3: ASSLAGHTDTQY

V: TRBV5-6
J: TRBJ1-3
CDR3: ASSPFTGGLRGNTIY

V: TRBV30
J: TRBJ2-5
CDR3: AWSLGQGSRTQY

V: TRBV6-4
J: TRBJ1-2
CDR3: ASSDGTAHGYT

V: TRBV9
J: TRBJ2-2
CDR3: ASSPSTGETGELF

V: TRBV29-1
J: TRBJ1-2
CDR3: SVEVQGGGYT

V: TRBV18
J: TRBJ2-1
CDR3: ASSPRDGNEQF

V: TRBV27
J: TRBJ1-5
CDR3: ASSSTLPVNQPQH

V: TRBV29-1
J: TRBJ2-1
CDR3: SVATSGGAYEQF

V: TRBV18
J: TRBJ1-4
CDR3: ASSPQSTGGEKLF

V: TRBV18
J: TRBJ2-3
CDR3: ASSLSTGVLDTQY

V: TRBV6-1
J: TRBJ2-1
CDR3: ASRFRGSETNEQF

V: TRBV15
J: TRBJ2-5
CDR3: ATSRSRDQETQY

V: TRBV7-6
J: TRBJ2-7
CDR3: ASSLGPDIAYEQY

V: TRBV5-1
J: TRBJ2-3
CDR3: ASSLFGETGTDTQY

V: TRBV7-2
J: TRBJ2-1
CDR3: ASSPHPGQGAEQF